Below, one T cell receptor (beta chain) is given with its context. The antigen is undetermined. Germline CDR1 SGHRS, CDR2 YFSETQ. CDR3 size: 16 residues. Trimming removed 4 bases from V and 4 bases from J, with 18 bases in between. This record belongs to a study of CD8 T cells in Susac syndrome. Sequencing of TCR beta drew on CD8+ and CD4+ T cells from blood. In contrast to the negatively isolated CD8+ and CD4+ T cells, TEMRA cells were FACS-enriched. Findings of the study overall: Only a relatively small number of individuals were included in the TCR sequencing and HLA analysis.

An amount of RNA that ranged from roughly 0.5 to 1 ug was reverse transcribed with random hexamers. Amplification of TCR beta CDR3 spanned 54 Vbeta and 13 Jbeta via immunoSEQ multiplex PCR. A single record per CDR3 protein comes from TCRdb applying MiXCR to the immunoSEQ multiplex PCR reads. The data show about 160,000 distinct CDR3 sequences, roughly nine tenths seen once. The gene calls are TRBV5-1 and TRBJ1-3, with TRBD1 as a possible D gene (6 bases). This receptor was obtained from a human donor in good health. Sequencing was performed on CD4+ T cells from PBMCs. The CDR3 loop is CASSPLTGPSGNTIYF. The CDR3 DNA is TGCGCCAGCAGCCCCCTTACAGGGCCGTCCGGAAACACCATATATTTT.